This TCR beta chain was identified in a study of cytomegalovirus exposure and HLA in healthy donors. Study observations and caveats: Later work found most CMV-associated TCR beta chains apparently HLA-restricted. In a later analysis, DRB1 alleles had the most associated TCRs; HLA-C alleles the fewest.

This clone was observed a handful of times. As yet, its antigen is unknown. The primer mix had 60 Vbeta and 13 Jbeta primers. In the source study's methods: Later work found tens of millions of unique TCR beta chains, with some 11 million shared. The assay was immunoSEQ multiplex PCR, and TCRdb's table has in-frame clones only and misses some. V and J calls and clone size come straight from that table; D and trimming were deduced from the DNA. This table has about 98,000 clones, around four fifths appearing once. V shed 2 bases and J 0 bases; nucleotides not matched to a gene: 13. This CDR3 has 19 amino acids. Germline loops: CDR1 SGHNT, CDR2 YYREEE (reference sequence). Samples came from healthy bone marrow donors.

Specimen: PBMCs. The chain carries TRBV5-4 and TRBJ2-3, with 9 bases identical to TRBD2. This sequence was found in a man aged 40-50 years in good health and CMV-seronegative. The CDR3 DNA sequence: TGTGCCAGCAGCTTAGAGTTAGGCGGGGGGGTTTCTAGCACAGATACGCAGTATTTT. Translation: CASSLELGGGVSSTDTQYF.